The sequence of this TCR beta chain was determined in a study of blood T cell repertoires in COVID-19. Study overall: PBMCs, B-cell-depleted T cells, or T cells provided the cDNA or gDNA that made up the material.

CDR1 and CDR2 (germline): MNHNY, SVGAGI (reference sequence). Unmatched junction bases numbered 15, after V lost 7 bases and J lost 8 bases. This CDR3 is built from 15 residues. Under the authors' procedure: Estimates of nucleated cell counts were drawn from the amplification of reference gene primers. This table comes from immunoSEQ multiplex PCR, and its TCRdb copy is limited to in-frame clones, with some not included. V and J calls and clone size follow that table, whereas D and trimming were derived from the DNA. This sample has tens of thousands of clones, with roughly 88% found just once. The chain couples TRBV6-6 to TRBJ1-2; 8 bases agree with TRBD1. This TCR was sampled from a man in his fifties or sixties with acute or convalescent COVID-19. Input material: peripheral blood. The DNA for the CDR3 is TGTGCCAGCACCGAATCCTCTGGACAGGGCGAAGGCTACACCTTC. It yields the protein CASTESSGQGEGYTF.